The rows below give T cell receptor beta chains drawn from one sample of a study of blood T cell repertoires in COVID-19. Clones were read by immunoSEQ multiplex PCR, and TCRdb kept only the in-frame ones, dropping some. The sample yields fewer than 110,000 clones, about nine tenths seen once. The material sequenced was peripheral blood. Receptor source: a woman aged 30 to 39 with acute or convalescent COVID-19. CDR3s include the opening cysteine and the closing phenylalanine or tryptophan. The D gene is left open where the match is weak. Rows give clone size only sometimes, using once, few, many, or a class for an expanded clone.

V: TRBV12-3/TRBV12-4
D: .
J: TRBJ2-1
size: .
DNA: TGTGCCAGCAGTTTCTTAGGGGAAACTGAGCAGTTCTTC
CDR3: CASSFLGETEQFF

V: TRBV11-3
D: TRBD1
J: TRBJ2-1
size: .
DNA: TGTGCCAGCAGCCCCGACAGGGGGCTCGCCAATGAGCAGTTCTTC
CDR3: CASSPDRGLANEQFF

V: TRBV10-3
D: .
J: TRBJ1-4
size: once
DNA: TGTGCCATCAGCCCGACAGGTTCAACTAATGAAAAACTGTTTTTT
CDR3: CAISPTGSTNEKLFF

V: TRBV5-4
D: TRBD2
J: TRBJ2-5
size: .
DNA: TGTGCCAGCAGCTTGGGGCCGGTGACTAGCAGGGAGACCCAGTACTTC
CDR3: CASSLGPVTSRETQYF

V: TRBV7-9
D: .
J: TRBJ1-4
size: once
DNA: TGTGCCAGCAGCCCCCTCCTTGACAGGTCAGCTAATGAAAAACTGTTTTTT
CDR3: CASSPLLDRSANEKLFF

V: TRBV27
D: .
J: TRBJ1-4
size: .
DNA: TGTGCCAGCAGTCCAAATGAAGACCCTAGCGAAAAACTGTTTTTT
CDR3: CASSPNEDPSEKLFF

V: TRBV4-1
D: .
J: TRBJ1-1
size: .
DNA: TGCGCCACCGCCACCTTTGAGGGCGCTGAAGCTTTCTTT
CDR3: CATATFEGAEAFF

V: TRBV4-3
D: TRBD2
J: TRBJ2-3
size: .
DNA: TGCGCCAGCAGCCAGGTTCGAGCGGGGGGGAGAACAGATACGCAGTATTTT
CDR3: CASSQVRAGGRTDTQYF

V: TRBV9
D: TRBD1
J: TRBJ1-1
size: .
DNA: TGTGCCAGCTCCGACAGGGGGGTTAATGAAGCTTTCTTT
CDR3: CASSDRGVNEAFF

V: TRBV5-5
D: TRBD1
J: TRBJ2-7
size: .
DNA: TGTGCCAGCAGATACACACGGGACAGGGGAACCTACGAGCAGTACTTC
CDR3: CASRYTRDRGTYEQYF

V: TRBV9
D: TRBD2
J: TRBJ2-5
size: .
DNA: TGTGCCAGCAGCGTAGCCCCTAGCGGGGGGTCGAAGACCCAGTACTTC
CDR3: CASSVAPSGGSKTQYF

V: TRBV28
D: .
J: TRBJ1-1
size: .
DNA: TGTGCCGGCCAGGGGCCCACTGAAGCTTTCTTT
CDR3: CAGQGPTEAFF

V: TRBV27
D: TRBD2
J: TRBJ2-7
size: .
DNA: TGTGCCAGCAGTTTATATTCCACTAGCGGGGGCTCCTACGAGCAGTACTTC
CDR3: CASSLYSTSGGSYEQYF

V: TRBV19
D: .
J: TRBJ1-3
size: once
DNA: TGTGCCAGTACTAACCTAACAGGGAAGGTATCTGGAAACACCATATATTTT
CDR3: CASTNLTGKVSGNTIYF

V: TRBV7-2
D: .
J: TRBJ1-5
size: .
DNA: TGTGCCAGCAGCCAAAATAGACAGCGGGACCAGCCCCAGCATTTT
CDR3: CASSQNRQRDQPQHF

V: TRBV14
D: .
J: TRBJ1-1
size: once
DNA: TGTGCCAGCAGCCAAGCTACGGGTGTGAGCACTGAAGCTTTCTTT
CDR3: CASSQATGVSTEAFF

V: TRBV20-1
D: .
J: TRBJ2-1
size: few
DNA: TGCAGTGCCCTAAGCGTCCATGAGCAGTTCTTC
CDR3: CSALSVHEQFF

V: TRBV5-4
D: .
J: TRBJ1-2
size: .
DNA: TGTGCCAGCAGCTTCGGGGGAAGAATCTATGGCTACACCTTC
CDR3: CASSFGGRIYGYTF

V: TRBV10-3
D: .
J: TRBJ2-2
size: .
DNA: TGTGCCACACAACTGGGGCGGGATACCGGGGAGCTGTTTTTT
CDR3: CATQLGRDTGELFF

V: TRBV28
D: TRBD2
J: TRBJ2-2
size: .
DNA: TGTGCCAGCCGTATAGCGGGAGGGCCGAAAAAGACCGGGGAGCTGTTTTTT
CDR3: CASRIAGGPKKTGELFF

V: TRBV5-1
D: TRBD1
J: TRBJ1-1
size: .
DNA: TGCGCCAGCAGCTTGGCGCAGGGGGCTGGAGTGGCTTTCTTT
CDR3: CASSLAQGAGVAFF

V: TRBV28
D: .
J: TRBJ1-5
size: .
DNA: TGTGCCAGCAGTTTAAGGGACAACAATCAGCCCCAGCATTTT
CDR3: CASSLRDNNQPQHF

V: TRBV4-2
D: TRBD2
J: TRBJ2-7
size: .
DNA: TGTGCCAGCAGCCAAGATATGGGACTAGGGGCGCACGAGCAGTACTTC
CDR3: CASSQDMGLGAHEQYF

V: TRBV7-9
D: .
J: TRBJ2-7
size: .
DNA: TGTGCCAGCAGCTTAAGTCTTTGGGAGGTTGGGGGAGAGCAGTACTTC
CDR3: CASSLSLWEVGGEQYF

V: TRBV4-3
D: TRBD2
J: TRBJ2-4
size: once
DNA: TGCGCCAGCAGCCAAGAGGGGAGCGGGGGGGCCAAAAACATTCAGTACTTC
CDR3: CASSQEGSGGAKNIQYF

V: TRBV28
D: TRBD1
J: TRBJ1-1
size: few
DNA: TGTGCCAGCAGTAAGAGACAGGGAAACGCTGAAGCTTTCTTT
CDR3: CASSKRQGNAEAFF

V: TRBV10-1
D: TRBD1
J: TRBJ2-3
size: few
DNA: TGCGCCAGCAGTGAGTCTGGACAGGAAGGGTTACATACGCAGTATTTT
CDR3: CASSESGQEGLHTQYF

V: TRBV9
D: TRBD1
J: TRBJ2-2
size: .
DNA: TGTGCCAGCAGCCTCCGGGACAGCGGGGAGCTGTTTTTT
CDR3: CASSLRDSGELFF

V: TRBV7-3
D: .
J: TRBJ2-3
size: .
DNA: TGTGCCAGCAGCTTTCACCGGGAGTCAGATACGCAGTATTTT
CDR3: CASSFHRESDTQYF

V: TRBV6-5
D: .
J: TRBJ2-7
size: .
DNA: TGTGCCAGCAGTTACTATAGTTCCTCCTACGAGCAGTACTTC
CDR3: CASSYYSSSYEQYF

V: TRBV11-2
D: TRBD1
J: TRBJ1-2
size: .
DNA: TGTGCCAGCAGCTTGGACAGGGGGGATGGCTACACCTTC
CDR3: CASSLDRGDGYTF

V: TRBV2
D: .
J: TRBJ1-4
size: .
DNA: TGTGCCAGCAGTCTAGAATTCCAACTGTTTTTT
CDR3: CASSLEFQLFF

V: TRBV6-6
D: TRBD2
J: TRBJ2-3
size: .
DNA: TGTGCCAGCAGGACTAGCGGGTCCCCAGGAGATACGCAGTATTTT
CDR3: CASRTSGSPGDTQYF